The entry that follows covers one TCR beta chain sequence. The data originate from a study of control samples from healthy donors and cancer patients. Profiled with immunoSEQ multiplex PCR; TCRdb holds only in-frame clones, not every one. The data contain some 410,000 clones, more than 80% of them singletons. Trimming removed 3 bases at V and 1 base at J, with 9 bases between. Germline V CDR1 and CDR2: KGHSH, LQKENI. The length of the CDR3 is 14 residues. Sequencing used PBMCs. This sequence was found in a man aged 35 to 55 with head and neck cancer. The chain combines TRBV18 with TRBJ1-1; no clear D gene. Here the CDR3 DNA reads TGTGCCAGCTCACCCGGGTTTCGGAACACTGAAGCTTTCTTT. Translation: CASSPGFRNTEAFF.